The T cell receptor (beta chain) under discussion was sequenced for a study of cytomegalovirus exposure and HLA in healthy donors. PCR primers comprised 60 Vbeta and 13 Jbeta primers. Repertoires were generated with immunoSEQ multiplex PCR, while TCRdb's copy carries only in-frame clones and drops some. The table includes 130,000 or so clones, 65% to 90% detected once. Germline CDR1 and CDR2: SEHNR and FQNEAQ (reference sequence). The CDR3 spans 15 residues. The V end was cut by 5 bases, the J end by 3 bases, with 14 bases between. The chain has TRBV7-9 and TRBJ2-1; tentatively, D is TRBD1 (5 bases). The sequenced material came from PBMCs. The TCR comes from a man aged 30-40 years in good health and CMV-seronegative. CDR3: CASSPQVWDYNEQFF. Written as DNA, the CDR3 is TGTGCCAGCAGCCCACAGGTATGGGACTACAATGAGCAGTTCTTC.